Below, 13 T cell receptor beta chains from the same sample are listed, as sequenced in a study of regulatory T cells in long-lasting Graves disease. Arm-PCR of CDR3 regions and iRepertoire HTBI primers were used to build TCR beta libraries. MiXCR, run by TCRdb on the multiplex PCR reads, gives a single entry per CDR3 protein. The sample gives 300,000 to 400,000 distinct CDR3 sequences, 15% to 20% of which show up once; about 38% is in the top ten. Stated time point: newly diagnosed GD, antithyroid drugs for less than 3 months. The TCR library used RNA extracted from PBMCs. The source was peripheral blood mononuclear cells (PBMCs), collected at new diagnosis, from a patient treated with antithyroid drugs. The receptors were gathered from a female donor with Graves disease.

This clonotype showed up just a few times. The chain combines TRBV20-1 with TRBJ2-5, with TRBD1 identical over 9 bases. V was clipped by 5 bases and J by 8 bases; unmatched bases: 18. The CDR3 has 16 amino acids. The germline gives CDR1 DFQATT, CDR2 SNEGSKA (reference sequence). CDR3 sequence (DNA): TGCAGTGCTCCTAGAATAGGCGGACAGGGGAAAGGAACCCAGTACTTC. Amino acid sequence: CSAPRIGGQGKGTQYF.

The J gene is TRBJ1-2, the V gene TRBV27, with 11 bases matching TRBD1. Germline trimming cut 3 bases from V and 4 bases from J; bases unmatched to any gene: 4. Looked up from germline, CDR1 is MNHEY and CDR2 is SMNVEV (reference sequence). The CDR3 is 15 residues long. CDR3 sequence (DNA): TGTGCCAGCAGTTTCTCGGACAGGGGGCCCTATGGCTACACCTTC. Residues: CASSFSDRGPYGYTF.

The J gene is TRBJ2-3, the V gene TRBV2; 9 bases fit TRBD2. CDR3 size: 16 residues. V was pared by 2 bases and J by 4 bases, with 7 bases of the junction left unmatched. Looked up from germline, CDR1 is SNHLY and CDR2 is FYNNEI. Here the CDR3 DNA reads TGTGCCAGCAGTGAACGACCGGGACTAGCCCCAGATACGCAGTATTTT. This translates into CASSERPGLAPDTQYF.

This clonotype has more than one count but fewer than ten. The rearrangement joins TRBV7-6 to TRBJ2-5; D call uncertain. CDR1 SGHVS and CDR2 FNYEAQ come from the germline V gene. The V gene lost 1 base and the J gene lost 1 base, with 10 bases spanning the gap. The CDR3 is 15 residues long. The chain's CDR3 is CASSLGGEPQETQYF. CDR3 in DNA: TGTGCCAGCAGCTTAGGTGGGGAACCCCAAGAGACCCAGTACTTC. Looking up the rest from reference TRBV7-6 and TRBJ2-5 gives the full variable domain: GAGVSQSPRYKVTKRGQDVALRCDPISGHVSLYWYRQALGQGPEFLTYFNYEAQQDKSGLPNDRFSAERPEGSISTLTIQRTEQRDSAMYRCASSLGGEPQETQYFGPGTRLLVL.

This clonotype was found many times. The chain carries TRBV6-1 and TRBJ2-3; D not resolved. The CDR3 runs to 13 residues. In germline, CDR1 is MNHNS, CDR2 SASEGT. Between the trimmed V and J ends, which lost 7 bases and 2 bases, there was a span of 10 bases. Written as DNA, the CDR3 is TGTGCCAGCAATATGGAGAACACAGATACGCAGTATTTT. Amino acid sequence: CASNMENTDTQYF.

This clonotype appeared many times. V usage is TRBV11-3 and J usage is TRBJ1-1; no clear D gene. This CDR3 region has 16 residues. V lost 3 bases, J lost 0 bases, and 14 bases lay in between. The germline V gene encodes CDR1 SGHNT and CDR2 YENEEA. The CDR3, as DNA: TGTGCCAGCAGCTTTAATCGCCCGGATATGAACACTGAAGCTTTCTTT. It codes for CASSFNRPDMNTEAFF.

This clonotype was detected only once. A much larger clone lies one base from this, so it may be a read error. No conserved phenylalanine or tryptophan is present at the end of the CDR3, so a read error is the likely explanation. The chain links TRBV3-1 to TRBJ1-6, with unresolved D. V dropped 3 bases and J dropped 14 bases, with 17 bases sitting between them. Germline CDR1 and CDR2: LGHDT and YNNKEL (reference sequence). The length of the CDR3 is 14 residues. DNA of the CDR3: TGTGCCAGCAGCCAGGGCCACAAGAGCCTATCCCTCCACTCT. Protein product: CASSQGHKSLSLHS.

As for this clonotype: This may be a read error: a much more frequent sequence differs by one nucleotide. The chain joins TRBV2 to TRBJ1-6, with a tentative D call TRBD1 (5 bases). In germline, CDR1 is SNHLY, CDR2 FYNNEI. CDR3 length equals 13 residues. The CDR3 region is CANTRDRGSPPHF. CDR3 sequence (DNA): TGTGCCAACACTCGGGACCGAGGTTCACCCCCCCACTTT.

At least ten counts were recorded for this clonotype. The rearrangement joins TRBV6-1 to TRBJ1-1; a possible D gene is TRBD1 (5 bases). This CDR3 region has 13 residues. With 7 bases removed from V and 1 base from J, the gap between germline ends came to 10 bases. CDR1 and CDR2 from the germline V gene are MNHNS and SASEGT. The CDR3 region is CASTWGENTEAFF. DNA of the CDR3: TGTGCCAGCACCTGGGGGGAGAACACTGAAGCTTTCTTT.

This clonotype was observed at least ten times. A read error may account for a junction end that differs from germline. The chain couples TRBV6-2 or TRBV6-3 to TRBJ2-3; 10 bases agree with TRBD2. Per germline, CDR1 MNHEY and CDR2 SVGEGT. This CDR3 region has 13 residues. For the CDR3, the DNA is TGCGCCAGCAGTGGACTAGCGGTAGATACGCAGTATTTT. Its protein product is CASSGLAVDTQYF.

Ten or more counts support this clonotype. The chain has TRBV10-3 and TRBJ2-1; 7 bases fit TRBD2. The CDR3 is 12 residues long. Germline V gene sequence: CDR1 ENHRY, CDR2 SYGVKD. Unmatched junction bases numbered 3, after V lost 6 bases and J lost 7 bases. CDR3 protein: CAIRELANEQFF. The CDR3 region has the DNA TGTGCCATCAGAGAACTAGCGAATGAGCAGTTCTTC.

This chain joins TRBV2 and TRBJ2-3; the D call may be TRBD1 or TRBD2 (6 bases each). CDR1 is SNHLY, CDR2 FYNNEI, per germline. V was clipped by 5 bases and J by 2 bases, with 14 bases between them. The CDR3 loop spans 15 amino acids. CDR3 in DNA: TGTGCCAGCAGTAAACAGGGAGGCTCCACAGATACGCAGTATTTT. As protein: CASSKQGGSTDTQYF.

This clonotype showed up just a few times. V gene TRBV20-1 combines with J gene TRBJ1-2, with D possibly TRBD1 on 6 matching bases. The CDR3 consists of 13 residues. Germline V lookup: CDR1 DFQATT, CDR2 SNEGSKA (reference sequence). Between the trimmed V and J ends, which lost 3 bases and 9 bases, there was a span of 17 bases. CDR3 in amino acids: CSASPGAPVSYTF. The CDR3 DNA follows: TGCAGTGCTAGCCCGGGGGCGCCAGTTAGCTACACCTTC.